This T cell receptor beta chain was obtained from a study of T-cell reconstitution after alpha-beta-depleted transplantation in children. Unique molecular identifiers were built into the TCRbeta library. Using its own MiXCR run on the PCR reads, TCRdb lists one record per CDR3 protein. This sample yields about 420,000 distinct CDR3 sequences, of which roughly 16% are seen a single time; 25% to 35% belongs to the top ten. CDR1 is SQVTM and CDR2 is ANQGSEA in the germline V gene. Trimming removed 3 bases from V and 4 bases from J; junction bases left unmatched: 11. The CDR3 is 16 residues long. This clonotype was seen a few times.

The chain is built from TRBV29-1 and TRBJ2-1; TRBD2 agrees at 8 bases. This TCR was recovered from a boy younger than two who had a stem cell transplant for Wiskott-Aldrich syndrome, so the T cells may come from the graft donor. Sequenced here: PBMCs, mostly from graft donor cells, sampled 360 days after TCRalphabeta/CD19-depleted stem cell transplant. In DNA, the CDR3 is TGCAGCGTTGACTCTTCACCGGGACTAGGTTACAATGAGCAGTTCTTC. This sequence encodes CSVDSSPGLGYNEQFF.